Sequencing of this TCR beta chain was carried out in a study of T cells after yellow fever vaccination (dated by TCRdb to the late 2010s). Background on the whole study: The SMART-Seq v4 Ultra Low Input RNA kit was used to prepare libraries from fractions with low cell numbers. To track T-cell clones before and after primary and booster YFV17D yellow fever vaccination, bulk TCR alpha and beta repertoires were sequenced longitudinally. Two healthy male donors, one aged 18 to 30 and one aged 30 to 40 years, made up the cohort. Blood samples were taken at several timepoints before and after primary and secondary immunization, and bulk PBMC replicates and cell subsets were isolated.

TCR cDNA was synthesized by 5'RACE template switching, through which a universal primer site and unique molecular identifiers were introduced. Priming for cDNA synthesis came from both the TCR alpha and TCR beta constant segments. Library amplification used two PCR steps, and the second PCR step added sample barcodes and sequencing adapters. Sequencing of libraries was done on Illumina HiSeq 2500 (2x100 bp) or NovaSeq (2x150 bp). In the authors' own workflow: Demultiplexing of reads and collapsing into UMI consensus sequences were performed with MIGEC, and V(D)J alignment was carried out with MiXCR. Clonotypes responding to the vaccine were identified with edgeR on replicate PBMC samples, with the criteria of FDR below 0.01 and a log2 fold change above 5 up to day 15. Each bulk clonotype was labeled CD4 or CD8 based on which sequenced repertoire, CD4 or CD8, contained the clonotype at higher abundance. TCRdb handled the public reads itself, with Q25 trimming in fastp and clone calling in MiXCR, and kept productive beta chains. Merged by CDR3 protein, the rows form single entries marked with the most common genes and DNA. Here the V and J calls rest on TCRdb's processing, not on the authors' analysis. For this sample the table gives more than 350,000 distinct CDR3 sequences, of which roughly 11% were detected only once. The ten largest account for 18% of the sample.

This clonotype was seen a few times. Its specific antigen is unknown. No base qualities exist here, and no much larger clone lies one base off it. Reading the label with the study, this specimen's treatment or condition is: live attenuated yellow fever vaccine strain. Two biological replicates of bulk PBMCs were collected at each blood-draw timepoint. A standard Ficoll-Paque protocol was used to isolate PBMCs from peripheral blood. TriZol was used to extract RNA from bulk PBMCs, CD4 and CD8 fractions, and dextramer-positive and dextramer-negative fractions. General study outcomes and caveats: Because the study included only a couple of donors, the extent to which the findings can be generalized is limited. Compared with the primary T-cell response, the secondary T-cell response was faster but weaker, reaching its peak on day 5 rather than on day 15. Computational filtering was needed because FACS-sorted repertoires could contain abundant contaminating clonotypes from the bulk population. A small share of clonotypes was detected in both CD4 and CD8 compartments, with the overlap likely arising from convergent recombination. After the booster, most clones that had expanded after primary vaccination were detected again (around 95% of CD4 and under 90% of CD8), suggesting broad maintenance of memory.

Reading from cysteine to phenylalanine, the CDR3 counts 13 amino acids. The sequence is cut down to CDR3 DNA, 39 bases in frame from base 1. From a lookup of the germline V gene, CDR1 and CDR2 are LGHNA and YSLEER. V loses 4 bases at its end and J loses 14 bases; junction bases beyond the gene matches: 6. This receptor chain uses TRBV4-3 and TRBJ2-1; a stretch of 12 junction bases matches TRBD1. Specimen: PBMCs, collected on the day of the first yellow fever vaccination. The clonotype was recovered from a young man who received the YFV17D yellow fever vaccine. The CDR3 here reads CASSPGTGGLEFF. The sequence in DNA is TGCGCCAGCAGCCCCGGGACAGGGGGCCTTGAGTTCTTC.